The T cell receptor (beta chain) under discussion was sequenced for a study of Graves' ophthalmopathy and Graves' hyperthyroidism. Germline-derived CDR1 and CDR2 are DFQATT and SNEGSKA (reference sequence). This CDR3 spans 15 amino acids. This clonotype was recorded at least ten times. One end of the junction does not line up with germline, which may come from a read error. RNA transcripts served as template for amplifying TCR beta CDR3 sequences. First-round RT-PCR relied on HTBI primers, and a second-round multiplex PCR came next. TCRdb reprocessed the multiplex PCR reads via MiXCR and lists one record per CDR3 protein. The data contain about 39,000 distinct CDR3 sequences, roughly 49% of them seen just once; the ten biggest clones take up about 26%. Physicians reached a diagnosis by relying on clinical symptoms, serum thyroxine, TRAb, thyroid ultrasound and orbital computed tomography. PBMCs originated in approximately 9.2 ml of fresh peripheral blood.

The source of this sequence is an adult woman with stable Graves' hyperthyroidism. The sequenced sample was peripheral blood. The chain links TRBV20-1 to TRBJ2-5; TRBD2 agrees at 7 bases. CDR3 protein: CSAGETLREQETQYF. CDR3 in DNA: TGCAGTGCTGGAGAGACCTTGCGGGAGCAAGAGACCCAGTACTTC.